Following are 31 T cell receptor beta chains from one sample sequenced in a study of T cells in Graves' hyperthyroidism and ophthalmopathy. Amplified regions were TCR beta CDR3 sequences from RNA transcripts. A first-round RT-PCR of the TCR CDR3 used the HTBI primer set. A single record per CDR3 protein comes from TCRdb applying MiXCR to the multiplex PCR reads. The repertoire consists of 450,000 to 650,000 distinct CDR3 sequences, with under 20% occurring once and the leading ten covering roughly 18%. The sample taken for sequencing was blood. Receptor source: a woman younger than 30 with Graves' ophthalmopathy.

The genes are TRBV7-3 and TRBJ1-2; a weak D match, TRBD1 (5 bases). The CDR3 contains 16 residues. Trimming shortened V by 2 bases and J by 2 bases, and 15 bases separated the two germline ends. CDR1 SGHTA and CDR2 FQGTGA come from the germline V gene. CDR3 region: CASSLARDAENYGYTF. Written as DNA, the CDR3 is TGTGCCAGCAGCTTAGCCCGGGACGCCGAAAACTATGGCTACACCTTC.

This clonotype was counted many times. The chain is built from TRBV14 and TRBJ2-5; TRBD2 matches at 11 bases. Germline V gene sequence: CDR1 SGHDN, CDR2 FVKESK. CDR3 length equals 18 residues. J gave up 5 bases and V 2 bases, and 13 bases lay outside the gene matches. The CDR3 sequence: CASSQTEGLAGSLETQYF. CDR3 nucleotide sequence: TGTGCCAGCAGCCAAACGGAAGGACTAGCGGGCTCCTTGGAGACCCAGTACTTC.

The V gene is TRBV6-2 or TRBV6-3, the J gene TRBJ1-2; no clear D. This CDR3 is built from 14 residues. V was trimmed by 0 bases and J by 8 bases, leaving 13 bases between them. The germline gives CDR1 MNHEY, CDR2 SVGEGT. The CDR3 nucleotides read TGTGCCAGCAGTTACTCGAGATGGGCACCGGGCTACACCTTC. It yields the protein CASSYSRWAPGYTF.

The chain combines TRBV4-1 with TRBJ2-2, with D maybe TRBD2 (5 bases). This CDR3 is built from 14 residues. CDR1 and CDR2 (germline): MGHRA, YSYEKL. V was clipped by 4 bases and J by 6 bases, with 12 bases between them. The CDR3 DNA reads TGCGCCAGCAGCCCGAGTAGGCGGGCCGGGGAGCTGTTTTTT. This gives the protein CASSPSRRAGELFF.

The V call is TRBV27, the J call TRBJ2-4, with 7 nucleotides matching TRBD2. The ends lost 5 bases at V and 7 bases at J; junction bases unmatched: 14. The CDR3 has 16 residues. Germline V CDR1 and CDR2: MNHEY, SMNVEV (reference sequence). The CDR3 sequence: CASSLEGGGRGNIQYF. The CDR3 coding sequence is TGTGCCAGCAGTCTCGAGGGCGGGGGTCGGGGGAACATTCAGTACTTC.

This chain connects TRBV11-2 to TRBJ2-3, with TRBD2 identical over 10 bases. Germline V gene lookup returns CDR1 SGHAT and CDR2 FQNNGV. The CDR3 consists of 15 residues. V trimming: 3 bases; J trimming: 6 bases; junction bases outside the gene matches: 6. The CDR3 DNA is TGTGCCAGCAGCTTTGCGAGCGGGGGGGGGGATACGCAGTATTTT. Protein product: CASSFASGGGDTQYF.

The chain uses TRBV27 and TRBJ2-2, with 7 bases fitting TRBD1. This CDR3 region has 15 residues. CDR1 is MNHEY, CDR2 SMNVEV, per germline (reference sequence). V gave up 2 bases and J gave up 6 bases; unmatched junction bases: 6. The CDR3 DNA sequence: TGTGCCAGCAGTTTAATGAGGGGGCCGGCCGGGGAGCTGTTTTTT. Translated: CASSLMRGPAGELFF.

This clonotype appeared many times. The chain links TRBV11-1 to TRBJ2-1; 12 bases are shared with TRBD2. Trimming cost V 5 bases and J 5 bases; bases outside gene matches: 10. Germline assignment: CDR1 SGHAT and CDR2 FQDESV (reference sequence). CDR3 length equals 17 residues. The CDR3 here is CASSRSWRTSGNNEQFF. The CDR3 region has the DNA TGTGCCAGCAGCCGATCGTGGCGGACTAGCGGGAACAATGAGCAGTTCTTC.

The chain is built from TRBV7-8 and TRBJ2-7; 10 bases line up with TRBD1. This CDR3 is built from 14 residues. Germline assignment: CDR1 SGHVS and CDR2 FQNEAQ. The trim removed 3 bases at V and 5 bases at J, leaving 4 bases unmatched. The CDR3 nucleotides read TGTGCCAGCAGCTTCTGGGACAGGGGCCACGAGCAGTACTTC. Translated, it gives CASSFWDRGHEQYF.

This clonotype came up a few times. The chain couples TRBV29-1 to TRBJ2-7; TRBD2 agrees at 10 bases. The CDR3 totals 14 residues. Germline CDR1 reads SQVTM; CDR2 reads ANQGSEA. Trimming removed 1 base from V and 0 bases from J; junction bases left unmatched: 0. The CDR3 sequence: CSVEASGSSYEQYF. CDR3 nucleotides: TGCAGCGTTGAAGCTAGCGGGAGCTCCTACGAGCAGTACTTC.

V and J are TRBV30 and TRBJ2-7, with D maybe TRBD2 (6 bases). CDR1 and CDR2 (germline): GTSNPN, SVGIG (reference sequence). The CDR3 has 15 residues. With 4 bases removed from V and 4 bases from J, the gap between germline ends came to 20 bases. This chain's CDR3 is CAWKKGGRPNYEQYF. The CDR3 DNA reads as TGTGCCTGGAAGAAAGGAGGGAGACCCAATTACGAGCAGTACTTC.

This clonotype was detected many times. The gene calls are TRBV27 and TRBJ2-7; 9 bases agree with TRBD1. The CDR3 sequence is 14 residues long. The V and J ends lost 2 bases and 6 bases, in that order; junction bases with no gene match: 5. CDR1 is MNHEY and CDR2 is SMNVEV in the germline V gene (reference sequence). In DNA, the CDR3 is TGTGCCAGCAGTTTAGCGACAGGGGGACTCGAGCAGTACTTC. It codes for CASSLATGGLEQYF.

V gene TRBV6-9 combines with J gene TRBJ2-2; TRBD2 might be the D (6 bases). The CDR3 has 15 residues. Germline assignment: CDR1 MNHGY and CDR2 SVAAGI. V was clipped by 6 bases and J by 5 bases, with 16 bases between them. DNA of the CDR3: TGTGCCAGCAGGTTAACGGGGGAGCGGACCGGGGAGCTGTTTTTT. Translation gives CASRLTGERTGELFF.

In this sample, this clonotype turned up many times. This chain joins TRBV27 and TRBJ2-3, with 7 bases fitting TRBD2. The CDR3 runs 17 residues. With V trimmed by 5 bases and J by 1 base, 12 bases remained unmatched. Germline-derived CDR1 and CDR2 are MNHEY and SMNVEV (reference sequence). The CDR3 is CASSLAETRYGTDTQYF. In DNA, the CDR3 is TGTGCCAGCAGTCTAGCGGAGACCCGATACGGCACAGATACGCAGTATTTT.

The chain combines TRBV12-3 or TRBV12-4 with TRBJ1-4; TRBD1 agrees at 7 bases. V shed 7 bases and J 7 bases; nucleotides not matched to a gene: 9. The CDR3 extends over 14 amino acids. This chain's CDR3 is CASTPGGIGEKLFF. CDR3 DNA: TGTGCCAGCACTCCAGGGGGGATCGGTGAAAAACTGTTTTTT.

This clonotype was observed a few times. CDR3: CASSLSTDSNQPQHF. CDR3 coding DNA: TGTGCCAGCAGTTTATCGACGGATAGCAATCAGCCCCAGCATTTT. V is TRBV27 and J is TRBJ1-5; the D is unclear. V was shortened by 0 bases and J by 0 bases, with 6 bases between the two germline ends. Per germline, CDR1 MNHEY and CDR2 SMNVEV (reference sequence). The CDR3 is 15 residues long.

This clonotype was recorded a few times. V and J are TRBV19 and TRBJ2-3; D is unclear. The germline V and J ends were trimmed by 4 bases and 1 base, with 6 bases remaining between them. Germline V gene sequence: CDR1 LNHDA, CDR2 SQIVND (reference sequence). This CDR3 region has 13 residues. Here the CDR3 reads CASSTVGTDTQYF. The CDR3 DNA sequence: TGTGCCAGTAGTACAGTGGGCACAGATACGCAGTATTTT.

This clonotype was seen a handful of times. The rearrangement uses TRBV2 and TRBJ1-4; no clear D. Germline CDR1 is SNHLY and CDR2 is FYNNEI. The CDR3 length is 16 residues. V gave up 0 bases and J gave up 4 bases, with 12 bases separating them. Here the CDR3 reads CASSEALQELNEKLFF. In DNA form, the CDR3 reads TGTGCCAGCAGTGAAGCGCTTCAGGAACTTAATGAAAAACTGTTTTTT.

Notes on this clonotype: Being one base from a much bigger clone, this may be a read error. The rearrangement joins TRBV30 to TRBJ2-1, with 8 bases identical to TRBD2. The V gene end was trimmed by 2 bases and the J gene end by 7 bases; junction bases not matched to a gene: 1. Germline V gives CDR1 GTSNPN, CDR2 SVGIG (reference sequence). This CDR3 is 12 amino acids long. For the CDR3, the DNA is TGTGCCTGGAGTAGCGGGAGAAATGAGCAGTTCTTC. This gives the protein CAWSSGRNEQFF.

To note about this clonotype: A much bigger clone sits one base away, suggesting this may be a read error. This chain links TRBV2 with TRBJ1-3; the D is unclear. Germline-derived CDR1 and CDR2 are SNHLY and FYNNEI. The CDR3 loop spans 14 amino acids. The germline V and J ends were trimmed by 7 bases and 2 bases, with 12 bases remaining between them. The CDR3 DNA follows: TGTGCCAGCATAGAAGAGGACCCTGGAAACACCATATATTTT. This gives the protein CASIEEDPGNTIYF.

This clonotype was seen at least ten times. The CDR3 region has the DNA TGCAGTGCTGCGACAGAGTTTCGCACTGAAGCTTTCTTT. Protein: CSAATEFRTEAFF. The chain recombines TRBV20-1 with TRBJ1-1, with D possibly matching TRBD1 (5 bases). V was shortened by 5 bases and J by 4 bases, with 14 bases between the two germline ends. The germline V gene has CDR1 DFQATT and CDR2 SNEGSKA (reference sequence). The CDR3 runs 13 residues.

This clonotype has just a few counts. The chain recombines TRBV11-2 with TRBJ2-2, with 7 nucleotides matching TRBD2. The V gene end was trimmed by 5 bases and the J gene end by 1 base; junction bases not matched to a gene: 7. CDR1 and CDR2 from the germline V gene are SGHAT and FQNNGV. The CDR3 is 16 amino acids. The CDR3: CASSPWSGVNTGELFF. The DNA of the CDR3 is TGTGCCAGCAGCCCCTGGAGCGGGGTGAACACCGGGGAGCTGTTTTTT.

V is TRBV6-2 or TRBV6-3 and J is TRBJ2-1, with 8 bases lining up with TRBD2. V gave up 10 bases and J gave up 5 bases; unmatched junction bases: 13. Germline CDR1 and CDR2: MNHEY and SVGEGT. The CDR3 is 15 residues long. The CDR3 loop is CATRDPGGAHNEQFF. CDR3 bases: TGTGCCACCCGAGATCCGGGGGGGGCGCACAATGAGCAGTTCTTC.

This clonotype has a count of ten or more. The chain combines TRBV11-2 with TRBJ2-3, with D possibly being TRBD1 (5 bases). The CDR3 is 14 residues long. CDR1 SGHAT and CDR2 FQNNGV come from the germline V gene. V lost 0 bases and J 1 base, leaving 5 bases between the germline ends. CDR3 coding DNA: TGTGCCAGCAGCTTAGAACAGGGCACAGATACGCAGTATTTT. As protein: CASSLEQGTDTQYF.

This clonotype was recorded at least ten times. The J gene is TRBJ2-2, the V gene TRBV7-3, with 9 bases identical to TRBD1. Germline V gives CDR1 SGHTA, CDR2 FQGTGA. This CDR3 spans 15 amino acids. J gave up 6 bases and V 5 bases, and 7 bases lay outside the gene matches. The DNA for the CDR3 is TGTGCCAGCAGCCGCTCCGGGACAGGGCCCGGGGAGCTGTTTTTT. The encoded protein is CASSRSGTGPGELFF.

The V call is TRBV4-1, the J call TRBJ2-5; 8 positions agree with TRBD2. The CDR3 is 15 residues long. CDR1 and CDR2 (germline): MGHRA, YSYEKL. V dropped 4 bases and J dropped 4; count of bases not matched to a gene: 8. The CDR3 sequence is CASSRTSGARETQYF. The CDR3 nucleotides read TGCGCCAGCAGCCGCACTAGCGGTGCGCGAGAGACCCAGTACTTC.

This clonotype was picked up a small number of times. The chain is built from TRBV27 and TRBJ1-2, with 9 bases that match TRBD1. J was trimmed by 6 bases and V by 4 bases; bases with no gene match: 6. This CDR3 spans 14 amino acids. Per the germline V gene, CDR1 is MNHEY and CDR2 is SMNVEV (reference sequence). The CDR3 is CASSSPGQGHGYTF. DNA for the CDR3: TGTGCCAGCAGTTCTCCGGGACAGGGACATGGCTACACCTTC.

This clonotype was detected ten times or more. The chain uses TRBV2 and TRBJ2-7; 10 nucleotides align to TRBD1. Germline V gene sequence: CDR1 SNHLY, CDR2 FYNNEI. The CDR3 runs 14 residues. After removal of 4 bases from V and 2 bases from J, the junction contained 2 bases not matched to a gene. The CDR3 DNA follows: TGTGCCAGCAGTGCCGGGACAGGGGCCTACGAGCAGTACTTC. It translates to CASSAGTGAYEQYF.

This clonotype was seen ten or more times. In nucleotides, the CDR3 is TGCAGTGCTAGTCCGGGACTAGCGGGGGGACAAGAGACCCAGTACTTC. It encodes CSASPGLAGGQETQYF. V usage is TRBV20-1 and J usage is TRBJ2-5; TRBD2 agrees at 15 bases. The trim removed 3 bases at V and 2 bases at J, leaving 4 bases unmatched. This CDR3 has 16 amino acids. Germline V gives CDR1 DFQATT, CDR2 SNEGSKA (reference sequence).

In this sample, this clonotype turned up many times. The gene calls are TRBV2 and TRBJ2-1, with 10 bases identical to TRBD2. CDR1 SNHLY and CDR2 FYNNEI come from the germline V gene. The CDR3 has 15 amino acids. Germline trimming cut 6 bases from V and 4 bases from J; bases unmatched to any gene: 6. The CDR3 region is CASRPSGGGYNEQFF. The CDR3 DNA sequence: TGTGCCAGCAGGCCAAGCGGGGGGGGGTACAATGAGCAGTTCTTC.

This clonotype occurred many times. The CDR3, as DNA: TGTGCCAGCAGCTTTGAGGGTTTTGGCGCTTTCTTT. Amino acid sequence: CASSFEGFGAFF. This chain connects TRBV5-5 to TRBJ1-1; D remains unclear. This CDR3 has 12 residues. Germline V gives CDR1 SGHKS, CDR2 YYEKEE (reference sequence). V lost 2 bases and J lost 11, with 13 bases in between. The entire variable domain, with the rest obtained from reference TRBV5-5 and TRBJ1-1, is as follows: DAGVTQSPTHLIKTRGQQVTLRCSPISGHKSVSWYQQVLGQGPQFIFQYYEKEERGRGNFPDRFSARQFPNYSSELNVNALLLGDSALYLCASSFEGFGAFFGQGTRLTVV.